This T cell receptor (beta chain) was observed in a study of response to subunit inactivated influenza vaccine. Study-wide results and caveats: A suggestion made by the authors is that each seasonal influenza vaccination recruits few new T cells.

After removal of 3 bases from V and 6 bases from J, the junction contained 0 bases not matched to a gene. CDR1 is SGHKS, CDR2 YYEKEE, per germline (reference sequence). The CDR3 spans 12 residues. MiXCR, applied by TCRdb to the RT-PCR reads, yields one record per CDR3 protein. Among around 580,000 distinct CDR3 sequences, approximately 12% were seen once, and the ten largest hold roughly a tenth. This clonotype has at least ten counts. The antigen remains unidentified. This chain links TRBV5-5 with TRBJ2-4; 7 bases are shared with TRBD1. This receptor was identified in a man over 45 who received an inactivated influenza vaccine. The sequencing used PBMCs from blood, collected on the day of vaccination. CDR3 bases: TGTGCCAGCAGCTGGGACAGAAACATTCAGTACTTC. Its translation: CASSWDRNIQYF.